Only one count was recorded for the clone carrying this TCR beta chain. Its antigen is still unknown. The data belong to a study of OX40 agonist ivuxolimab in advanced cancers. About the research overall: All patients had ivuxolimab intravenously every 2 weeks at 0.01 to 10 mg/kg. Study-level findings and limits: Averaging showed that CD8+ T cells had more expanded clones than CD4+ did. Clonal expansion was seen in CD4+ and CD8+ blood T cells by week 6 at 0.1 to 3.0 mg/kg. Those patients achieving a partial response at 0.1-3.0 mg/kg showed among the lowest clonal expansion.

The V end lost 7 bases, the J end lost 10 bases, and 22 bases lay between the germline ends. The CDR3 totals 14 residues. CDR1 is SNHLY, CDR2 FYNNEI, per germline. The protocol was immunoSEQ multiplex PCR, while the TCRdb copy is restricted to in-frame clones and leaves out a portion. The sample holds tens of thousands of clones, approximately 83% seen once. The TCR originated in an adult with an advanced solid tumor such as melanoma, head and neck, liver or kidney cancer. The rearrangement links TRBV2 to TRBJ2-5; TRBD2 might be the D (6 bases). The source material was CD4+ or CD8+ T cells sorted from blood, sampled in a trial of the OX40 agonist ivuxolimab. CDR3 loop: CASNPGQGPGGQYF. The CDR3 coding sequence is TGTGCCAGCAACCCCGGTCAGGGCCCCGGGGGCCAGTACTTC.